Below, one T cell receptor beta chain is given with its context. The sample comes from a study of blood T cell repertoires in COVID-19. Background on the study: COVID-19 samples collected from the United States, Italy and Spain covered acute and convalescent phases. Sample material is recorded as cDNA or gDNA derived from T cells, B-cell-depleted T cells, or PBMCs.

As originally analysed: From reference gene primer amplification, estimates of nucleated cell counts were derived. Sequencing was performed with immunoSEQ multiplex PCR; in TCRdb, only in-frame clones are kept and a portion is missing. D and trimming come from the DNA, and the V and J calls and clone size come from that table. The table shows 270,000 or so clones, with 75% to 90% occurring only once. V lost 7 bases, J lost 12 bases, and 5 bases stayed unmatched. Germline V gene lookup returns CDR1 DFQATT and CDR2 SNEGSKA (reference sequence). This CDR3 region has 9 residues. Sequenced: peripheral blood. The gene calls are TRBV20-1 and TRBJ2-7; TRBD1 aligns across 8 bases. This TCR came from a woman in her 40s who had recovered from COVID-19. The CDR3 protein is CSGQGQRYF. CDR3 coding DNA: TGCAGTGGACAGGGGCAGCGGTACTTC.